This T cell receptor (beta chain) derives from a study of a mutant IDH1 vaccine in newly diagnosed glioma. Overall study context: Among treated patients, 62.5% were male and around 40% female, and mean age was approximately 40 years. Earlier care involved radiotherapy, temozolomide, or both, and the majority received both.

Between the trimmed V and J ends, which lost 3 bases and 1 base, there was a span of 9 bases. The V gene's germline CDR1 is MNHEY and CDR2 SMNVEV (reference sequence). The CDR3 spans 14 residues. Indicated time point: week 5, during vaccination. One vaccine dose held 300 ug of mutant IDH1 20-mer peptide and came with topical imiquimod. TCRdb's copy holds only in-frame clones and misses some; the assay was immunoSEQ multiplex PCR. The profile covers just under 80,000 clones, with around 90% appearing a single time and roughly 0.5% taken by the ten largest. This clone has only one observation. The target antigen is unknown.

The chain has TRBV27 and TRBJ1-1; D is ambiguous. The sequencing used PBMCs, collected from a glioma patient whose treatment included an IDH1 peptide vaccine. This receptor was taken from a woman between 45 and 65 years old with glioma. The CDR3 region is CASSFNPANTEAFF. CDR3 DNA: TGTGCCAGCAGTTTTAATCCAGCGAACACTGAAGCTTTCTTT.